Described below is a single T cell receptor (beta chain) sequence and its context. This CDR3 contains 15 residues. Trimming at V came to 3 bases and at J to 8 bases, leaving 8 bases not matched to a gene. Germline lookup yields CDR1 SGHRS and CDR2 YFSETQ. Source study methods: ImmunoSEQ junction-only sequences lacked quality scores, so their filtering differed. TCRdb keeps only in-frame clones here, not all; method: immunoSEQ multiplex PCR. V and J calls and clone size follow that table, whereas D and trimming were derived from the DNA. The sample has some 2,500,000 clones; under 95% are singletons. This record comes from a study of shared clonotypes between healthy human individuals.

This TCR derives from a man younger than 30 in good health. Some clones in this sample may be carry-over from other donors' samples. Sequenced input: naive CD4+ T cells from PBMCs. The subset denotes: CD45RA+ positively selected. V usage is TRBV5-1 and J usage is TRBJ1-4, with 9 bases fitting TRBD1. CDR3 bases: TGCGCCAGCAGCTGGGGGACAGGGAGAGACGAAAAACTGTTTTTT. Residues: CASSWGTGRDEKLFF.